These 6 T cell receptor beta chains were all obtained from the same sample, sequenced in a study of Ad26.COV2.S vaccination and SARS-CoV-2 variants. Repertoires were generated with immunoSEQ multiplex PCR, while TCRdb's copy carries only in-frame clones and drops some. The table includes about 350,000 clones, about 90% detected once. Material: peripheral blood, obtained after recovery from COVID-19. The receptors come from a human donor who had recovered from COVID-19.

The genes are TRBV6-5 and TRBJ2-5; weak D call: TRBD1 (6 bases). Germline CDR1 MNHEY, CDR2 SVGAGI. The CDR3 is 14 amino acids. V was trimmed by 2 bases and J by 5 bases, leaving 12 bases between them. The CDR3 DNA follows: TGTGCCAGCAGTTACGGGCCTAGGGGGGAGACCCAGTACTTC. It codes for CASSYGPRGETQYF.

The sample holds a few counts of this clone. The J gene is TRBJ1-2, the V gene TRBV29-1, with TRBD1 matching 7 bases. This CDR3 is 14 amino acids long. The junction had 6 bases not matched to a gene; V was cut back by 2 bases and J by 3 bases. In germline, CDR1 is SQVTM, CDR2 ANQGSEA. CDR3 sequence reads: CSVEKNRGYYGYTF. The DNA of the CDR3 is TGCAGCGTTGAAAAGAACAGGGGATACTATGGCTACACCTTC. The variable domain in full, with the rest retrieved from reference TRBV29-1 and TRBJ1-2, is SAVISQKPSRDICQRGTSLTIQCQVDSQVTMMFWYRQQPGQSLTLIATANQGSEATYESGFVIDKFPISRPNLTFSTLTVSNMSPEDSSIYLCSVEKNRGYYGYTFGSGTRLTVV.

The chain employs TRBV6-1 and TRBJ1-4; D is uncertain. The CDR3 totals 15 residues. The germline V and J ends were trimmed by 2 bases and 5 bases, with 12 bases remaining between them. Germline lookup yields CDR1 MNHNS and CDR2 SASEGT. For the CDR3, the DNA is TGTGCCAGCAGTGAACGAGGCAGGAAAAATGAAAAACTGTTTTTT. This codes for CASSERGRKNEKLFF.

For the CDR3, the DNA is TGTGCCAGCAGCCGAACTAGCGGGGGGGCCTTGGGTTACGAGCAGTACTTC. It is translated as CASSRTSGGALGYEQYF. This sequence joins TRBV6-6 and TRBJ2-7; 13 bases align to TRBD2. Germline CDR1 is MNHNY and CDR2 is SVGAGI (reference sequence). Trimming at V came to 6 bases and at J to 4 bases, leaving 12 bases not matched to a gene. The CDR3 totals 17 residues.

This clone was counted a single time. V usage is TRBV13 and J usage is TRBJ2-3; the match to TRBD2 covers 8 bases. The CDR3 runs to 16 residues. CDR1 is PRHDT, CDR2 FYEKMQ, per germline (reference sequence). J lost 2 bases, V lost 6 bases, and 10 bases had no gene match. The CDR3 protein is CASSSGLARSTDTQYF. For the CDR3, the DNA is TGTGCCAGCAGTTCCGGACTAGCCCGATCCACAGATACGCAGTATTTT.

This sequence joins TRBV7-2 and TRBJ2-1; tentatively, D is TRBD2 (7 bases). The CDR3 contains 15 residues. V was clipped by 2 bases and J by 6 bases, with 14 bases between them. From germline, CDR1 is SGHTA and CDR2 FQGNSA. The CDR3 nucleotides read TGTGCCAGCAGCTTAAGGGGGGGGATTTCCAATGAGCAGTTCTTC. This codes for CASSLRGGISNEQFF.